Presented here are 4 T cell receptor beta chains from one specimen sequenced in a study of T-cell reconstitution after alpha-beta-depleted transplantation in children. Unique molecular identifiers featured in how the TCRbeta library was prepared. Each CDR3 protein is one row after TCRdb ran MiXCR on the PCR reads. The sample shows 360,000 or so distinct CDR3 sequences, roughly 20% of them seen only once. Sequencing used PBMCs from the stem cell graft donor, obtained from the stem cell graft. The receptors were sampled from a human donor who donated a stem cell graft to a child with acute myeloid leukemia.

This clonotype occurred a few times. Germline is not matched at one junction end, which may reflect a read error. The V gene is TRBV20-1, the J gene TRBJ1-1; possible D gene TRBD1, 6 bases. The germline V gene has CDR1 DFQATT and CDR2 SNEGSKA (reference sequence). This CDR3 contains 17 residues. The CDR3, as DNA: TGCTGTGCTAGAGATATGAAGAAGGGGACAACGAACACTGAAGCTTTCTTT. This gives the protein CCARDMKKGTTNTEAFF.

The rearrangement joins TRBV4-1 to TRBJ2-7; D could derive from TRBD1 or TRBD2 (5 bases each). The germline V gene has CDR1 MGHRA and CDR2 YSYEKL. Between the trimmed V and J ends, which lost 1 base and 1 base, there was a span of 14 bases. The CDR3 is 16 residues long. CDR3 sequence (DNA): TGCGCCAGCAGCCAAGTCACCGGGACGGCATCCTACGAGCAGTACTTC. Translated: CASSQVTGTASYEQYF.

This chain joins TRBV28 and TRBJ1-5; 8 bases are a match to TRBD1. The germline CDR1 and CDR2 sequences are MDHEN and SYDVKM. The CDR3 length is 15 residues. After removal of 2 bases from V and 5 bases from J, the junction contained 5 bases not matched to a gene. The CDR3 DNA is TGTGCCAGCAGTTTACTTTTGACAGGGGATCAGCCCCAGCATTTT. Translating gives CASSLLLTGDQPQHF. The whole variable domain, filled in from reference TRBV28 and TRBJ1-5, reads DVKVTQSSRYLVKRTGEKVFLECVQDMDHENMFWYRQDPGLGLRLIYFSYDVKMKEKGDIPEGYSVSREKKERFSLILESASTNQTSMYLCASSLLLTGDQPQHFGDGTRLSIL.

This clonotype occurred a few times. The J gene is TRBJ2-7, the V gene TRBV6-6; the match to TRBD2 covers 7 bases. Trimming cost V 11 bases and J 5 bases; bases outside gene matches: 9. The CDR3 runs to 12 residues. Germline V CDR1 and CDR2: MNHNY, SVGAGI (reference sequence). This CDR3 reads CACAAGEHEQYF. In DNA form, the CDR3 reads TGTGCCTGCGCGGCGGGGGAACACGAGCAGTACTTC.